What follows are 30 T cell receptor beta chains derived from one specimen sequenced in a study of blood T cell repertoires in COVID-19. Sequenced by immunoSEQ multiplex PCR; TCRdb stores in-frame clones only, minus some. Here the sample spans under 150,000 clones, 75% to 80% being singletons. Sequencing used peripheral blood. The source of these receptors is a woman in her forties or fifties with active or convalescent COVID-19.

The chain combines TRBV4-2 with TRBJ2-6; D is unresolved. Per germline, CDR1 LGHNA and CDR2 YNFKEQ. The CDR3 sequence is 17 residues long. V shed 0 bases and J shed 0 bases, with 9 bases lying between them. CDR3 in DNA: TGTGCCAGCAGCCAAGATTTGACACCCTCTGGGGCCAACGTCCTGACTTTC. Protein product: CASSQDLTPSGANVLTF.

The chain couples TRBV30 to TRBJ1-3; D is unresolved. Germline V lookup: CDR1 GTSNPN, CDR2 SVGIG (reference sequence). This CDR3 is 13 amino acids long. CDR3: CGLGRGSGNTIYF. In nucleotides, the CDR3 is TGTGGCCTAGGGAGAGGCTCTGGAAACACCATATATTTT.

The genes are TRBV4-1 and TRBJ1-2; TRBD1 matches 8 bases. The ends lost 3 bases at V and 10 bases at J; junction bases unmatched: 10. CDR1 is MGHRA and CDR2 is YSYEKL in the germline V gene. The CDR3 sequence is 14 residues long. The CDR3, as DNA: TGCGCCAGCAGCCACGTGGACAGGGTACCCGTCTACACCTTC. Protein product: CASSHVDRVPVYTF.

The V and J genes are TRBV5-5 and TRBJ2-3; 8 bases are a match to TRBD1. Germline CDR1 SGHKS, CDR2 YYEKEE (reference sequence). Trimming at V came to 2 bases and at J to 1 base, leaving 6 bases not matched to a gene. The CDR3 runs 16 residues. CDR3 amino acids: CASSLGMGQGTDTQYF. The CDR3 DNA reads as TGTGCCAGCAGCTTAGGGATGGGACAGGGCACAGATACGCAGTATTTT.

This clone showed up many times. The gene calls are TRBV7-2 and TRBJ1-6; tentatively, D is TRBD1 (6 bases). The V end lost 2 bases, the J end lost 9 bases, and 14 bases lay between the germline ends. The CDR3 spans 15 residues. Per germline, CDR1 SGHTA and CDR2 FQGNSA. The CDR3 DNA is TGTGCCAGCAGCTTATCACGTCAGGGGATTTCACCCCTCCACTTT. Protein sequence: CASSLSRQGISPLHF. Supplemented by reference TRBV7-2 and TRBJ1-6, the full variable domain reads GAGVSQSPSNKVTEKGKDVELRCDPISGHTALYWYRQSLGQGLEFLIYFQGNSAPDKSGLPSDRFSAERTGGSVSTLTIQRTQQEDSAVYLCASSLSRQGISPLHFGNGTRLTVT.

V gene TRBV19 combines with J gene TRBJ1-2; 9 bases are shared with TRBD1. V lost 6 bases, J lost 0 bases, and 11 bases stayed unmatched. CDR3 size: 17 residues. Germline CDR1 LNHDA, CDR2 SQIVND (reference sequence). CDR3 sequence reads: CASSRTGAGQANYGYTF. Written as DNA, the CDR3 is TGTGCCAGTAGCAGGACAGGGGCCGGCCAAGCTAACTATGGCTACACCTTC. Complete variable domain (other parts from reference TRBV19 and TRBJ1-2): DGGITQSPKYLFRKEGQNVTLSCEQNLNHDAMYWYRQDPGQGLRLIYYSQIVNDFQKGDIAEGYSVSREKKESFPLTVTSAQKNPTAFYLCASSRTGAGQANYGYTFGSGTRLTVV.

The chain has TRBV5-5 and TRBJ2-7, with D unresolved. The germline V gene has CDR1 SGHKS and CDR2 YYEKEE (reference sequence). With 0 bases removed from V and 0 bases from J, the gap between germline ends came to 7 bases. CDR3 length: 14 amino acids. This CDR3 is CASSLASFSYEQYF. The CDR3 coding sequence is TGTGCCAGCAGCTTGGCGTCTTTCTCCTACGAGCAGTACTTC.

This clone was picked up a small number of times. The chain is built from TRBV11-3 and TRBJ2-1, with 8 bases fitting TRBD2. With V trimmed by 3 bases and J by 5 bases, 6 bases remained unmatched. Germline V gene lookup returns CDR1 SGHNT and CDR2 YENEEA. CDR3 size: 15 residues. Here the CDR3 DNA reads TGTGCCAGCAGCTTGCGTCTAGCGGGCAACAATGAGCAGTTCTTC. This gives the protein CASSLRLAGNNEQFF.

About this clone itself: This sample also contains other DNA sequences that code for the same CDR3. The rearrangement uses TRBV7-2 and TRBJ1-6; D is undetermined. This CDR3 has 14 amino acids. Germline V CDR1 and CDR2: SGHTA, FQGNSA. Trimming stripped 1 base from V and 7 bases from J, with 8 bases between. CDR3 nucleotide sequence: TGTGCCAGCAGCTTAGGTCCAGGAAATTCACCCCTCCACTTT. Translation: CASSLGPGNSPLHF.

This rearrangement joins TRBV12-3 or TRBV12-4 to TRBJ1-2; 8 bases map to TRBD1. Unmatched junction bases numbered 4, after V lost 6 bases and J lost 4 bases. The CDR3 covers 13 residues. The CDR3 loop is CASRDRVSYGYTF. The CDR3 bases are TGTGCCAGCAGGGACAGGGTGTCCTATGGCTACACCTTC.

V gene TRBV5-6 combines with J gene TRBJ2-1, with 14 nucleotides matching TRBD2. The CDR3 extends over 16 amino acids. Germline CDR1 and CDR2: SGHDT and YYEEEE. V gave up 4 bases and J gave up 8 bases; unmatched junction bases: 8. The CDR3 spells CASSQTSGRAWDEQFF. CDR3 DNA sequence: TGTGCCAGCAGCCAGACTAGCGGGAGGGCCTGGGATGAGCAGTTCTTC. Full variable domain (rest looked up from reference TRBV5-6 and TRBJ2-1): DAGVTQSPTHLIKTRGQQVTLRCSPKSGHDTVSWYQQALGQGPQFIFQYYEEEERQRGNFPDRFSGHQFPNYSSELNVNALLLGDSALYLCASSQTSGRAWDEQFFGPGTRLTVL.

J is TRBJ1-2 and V is TRBV28, with a tentative D call TRBD1 (5 bases). The CDR3 covers 13 residues. CDR1 and CDR2 from the germline V gene are MDHEN and SYDVKM. Trimming cost V 6 bases and J 4 bases, with 12 bases left between them. The CDR3 sequence: CASRDDSRYGYTF. CDR3 nucleotide sequence: TGTGCCAGCAGGGATGACAGCCGCTATGGCTACACCTTC.

V usage is TRBV30 and J usage is TRBJ2-6, with 12 bases matching TRBD1. Trimming removed 5 bases from V and 5 bases from J; junction bases left unmatched: 7. CDR3 length: 16 amino acids. Germline V gene lookup returns CDR1 GTSNPN and CDR2 SVGIG (reference sequence). CDR3 nucleotide sequence: TGTGCCTGGGGGACAGGGGGCTCCGCCTGGGCCAACGTCCTGACTTTC. Protein: CAWGTGGSAWANVLTF. Using reference TRBV30 and TRBJ2-6 for the parts outside the CDR3, the full variable domain is SQTIHQWPATLVQPVGSPLSLECTVEGTSNPNLYWYRQAAGRGLQLLFYSVGIGQISSEVPQNLSASRPQDRQFILSSKKLLLSDSGFYLCAWGTGGSAWANVLTFGAGSRLTVL.

The chain is built from TRBV5-1 and TRBJ2-5, with 7 bases matching TRBD2. This CDR3 contains 14 residues. Germline loops: CDR1 SGHRS, CDR2 YFSETQ. V lost 4 bases and J lost 4; bases outside the gene matches: 7. CDR3 sequence reads: CASSPTSNIETQYF. The DNA for the CDR3 is TGCGCCAGCAGCCCGACTAGCAATATAGAGACCCAGTACTTC.

The V call is TRBV29-1, the J call TRBJ2-2; possibly TRBD1 for D (6 bases). Trimming took 7 bases from V and 3 from J, leaving 12 bases between them. Germline CDR1 SQVTM, CDR2 ANQGSEA. This CDR3 is built from 13 residues. The CDR3 protein is CSGRTAYTGELFF. The CDR3 DNA reads TGCAGCGGTCGGACAGCCTACACCGGGGAGCTGTTTTTT.

The chain uses TRBV6-4 and TRBJ2-2, with a possible D match to TRBD2 (6 bases). Germline V gene sequence: CDR1 MRHNA, CDR2 SNTAGT. Trimming took 7 bases from V and 5 from J, leaving 14 bases between them. The CDR3 is made up of 14 amino acids. For the CDR3, the DNA is TGTGCCAGCATGGGCGGGGACGTAACCGGGGAGCTGTTTTTT. As protein: CASMGGDVTGELFF.

The V call is TRBV30, the J call TRBJ1-5; D is perhaps TRBD1 (5 bases). Germline-derived CDR1 and CDR2 are GTSNPN and SVGIG (reference sequence). Deletions cut 0 bases from V and 5 bases from J, with 11 bases between. This CDR3 has 14 residues. The CDR3, as DNA: TGTGCCTGGAGTGTACAGGCAGCCTATCAGCCCCAGCATTTT. It encodes CAWSVQAAYQPQHF.

This clone showed up just a few times. This chain uses TRBV5-6 with TRBJ1-5; unclear D gene. Germline values: CDR1 SGHDT, CDR2 YYEEEE. The CDR3 loop spans 13 amino acids. Trimming left V 0 bases short and J 3 bases short, with 4 bases between. For the CDR3, the DNA is TGTGCCAGCAGCTTGGGTAACAATCAGCCCCAGCATTTT. The encoded protein is CASSLGNNQPQHF.

This sequence joins TRBV6-6 and TRBJ2-3, with 7 bases lining up with TRBD2. The CDR3 runs 16 residues. Looked up from germline, CDR1 is MNHNY and CDR2 is SVGAGI (reference sequence). The junction had 7 bases not matched to a gene; V was cut back by 0 bases and J by 4 bases. The CDR3 sequence: CASSYSPAGVADTQYF. Here the CDR3 DNA reads TGTGCCAGCAGTTACTCTCCCGCGGGAGTGGCAGATACGCAGTATTTT.

The chain uses TRBV7-2 and TRBJ1-2; TRBD1 might be the D (5 bases). Trimming shortened V by 2 bases and J by 8 bases, and 12 bases separated the two germline ends. Germline CDR1 reads SGHTA; CDR2 reads FQGNSA. This CDR3 spans 13 amino acids. CDR3 sequence: CASSLSQGGGYTF. The CDR3 DNA sequence: TGTGCCAGCAGCTTATCGCAGGGAGGCGGCTACACCTTC.

The chain recombines TRBV19 with TRBJ1-1, with D maybe TRBD1 (6 bases). Germline V gene sequence: CDR1 LNHDA, CDR2 SQIVND (reference sequence). This CDR3 region has 16 residues. Trimming took 6 bases from V and 6 from J, leaving 23 bases between them. The CDR3 loop reads CASRFSLQGTRPEAFF. CDR3 DNA: TGTGCCAGTAGATTTAGTCTCCAGGGGACACGGCCTGAAGCTTTCTTT.

V and J are TRBV19 and TRBJ1-3; 7 nucleotides agree with TRBD1. The germline V gene has CDR1 LNHDA and CDR2 SQIVND (reference sequence). The ends lost 10 bases at V and 8 bases at J; junction bases unmatched: 14. This CDR3 is built from 14 residues. DNA of the CDR3: TGTGCCATAAGACAGGGAAGGACCTTAGACACCATATATTTT. This codes for CAIRQGRTLDTIYF.

The V call is TRBV6-4, the J call TRBJ1-1; D perhaps matches TRBD1 (5 bases). Trimming removed 3 bases from V and 4 bases from J, with 9 bases in between. Looked up from germline, CDR1 is MRHNA and CDR2 is SNTAGT. The CDR3 spans 13 residues. This CDR3 reads CASSERGTTEAFF. CDR3 in DNA: TGTGCCAGCAGTGAACGGGGGACCACTGAAGCTTTCTTT.

The rearrangement uses TRBV2 and TRBJ2-3, with 10 bases that match TRBD2. The CDR3 length is 15 residues. CDR1 is SNHLY and CDR2 is FYNNEI in the germline V gene. The junction had 1 base not matched to a gene; V was cut back by 2 bases and J by 2 bases. The CDR3 here is CASSELAGDTDTQYF. The CDR3 region has the DNA TGTGCCAGCAGTGAACTAGCGGGAGACACAGATACGCAGTATTTT.

The chain has TRBV7-3 and TRBJ2-6, with 10 bases aligning to TRBD1. Trimming cost V 1 base and J 2 bases; bases outside gene matches: 2. Per the germline V gene, CDR1 is SGHTA and CDR2 is FQGTGA. The CDR3 is made up of 17 amino acids. The CDR3 DNA reads TGTGCCAGCAGCTTAAGAGGGACAGGGGCTGGGGCCAACGTCCTGACTTTC. Amino acid sequence: CASSLRGTGAGANVLTF.

A single count supports this clone. The rearrangement joins TRBV9 to TRBJ2-2; D is ambiguous. Germline-derived CDR1 and CDR2 are SGDLS and YYNGEE. The CDR3 contains 13 residues. V dropped 6 bases and J dropped 6 bases, with 12 bases sitting between them. The CDR3 protein is CASTRRQAGELFF. DNA of the CDR3: TGTGCCAGCACCCGACGTCAGGCCGGGGAGCTGTTTTTT.

This clone was observed a single time. The genes are TRBV5-6 and TRBJ1-1; D remains unclear. V was shortened by 7 bases and J by 4 bases, with 11 bases between the two germline ends. From germline, CDR1 is SGHDT and CDR2 YYEEEE. This CDR3 has 12 residues. The CDR3 DNA sequence: TGTGCCAGCGCTACGGTCGCCACTGAAGCTTTCTTT. Amino acids: CASATVATEAFF.

The DNA of the CDR3 is TGTGCCAGCTCACCCCTTGACGAACTGCCGACAGGTTCCTACGAGCAGTACTTC. Protein sequence: CASSPLDELPTGSYEQYF. The chain has TRBV18 and TRBJ2-7, with D possibly TRBD1 on 6 matching bases. Germline CDR1 is KGHSH and CDR2 is LQKENI. V was clipped by 3 bases and J by 1 base, with 22 bases between them. This CDR3 region has 18 residues.

This rearrangement joins TRBV6-2 or TRBV6-3 to TRBJ1-2, with D possibly matching TRBD1 (6 bases). Germline assignment: CDR1 MNHEY and CDR2 SVGEGT. The CDR3 has 16 amino acids. V dropped 1 base and J dropped 4 bases, with 16 bases sitting between them. The CDR3 is CASSYFVTGLAYGYTF. Written as DNA, the CDR3 is TGTGCCAGCAGTTACTTCGTGACAGGTTTAGCCTATGGCTACACCTTC.

The chain carries TRBV28 and TRBJ1-1; no definite D call. Trimming pared 5 bases from V and 3 bases from J, leaving 13 bases between. In germline, CDR1 is MDHEN, CDR2 SYDVKM. This CDR3 is 14 amino acids long. The CDR3 DNA is TGTGCCAGCAGTCTGTCCGGGTGGGACACTGAAGCTTTCTTT. Its translation: CASSLSGWDTEAFF.